Listed below are T cell receptor beta chains from one sample, sequenced in a study of blood T cell repertoires in COVID-19. Sequencing was performed with immunoSEQ multiplex PCR; in TCRdb, only in-frame clones are kept and a portion is missing. The repertoire holds around 68,000 clones, with around 80% as singletons. The sequencing input was peripheral blood. The origin of the receptors is a human donor in a cohort sampled during active COVID-19. CDR3s include the opening cysteine and the closing phenylalanine or tryptophan. D genes are given only for firm matches. Clone sizes are given selectively: once, few, many, or a class where the clone is expanded.

len,v_gene,j_gene,abundance,d_gene,CDR3aa,CDR3nt
15,TRBV7-2,TRBJ2-1,.,TRBD2,CASSHSGSSYNEQFF,TGTGCCAGCAGCCATAGCGGGAGCTCCTACAATGAGCAGTTCTTC
15,TRBV21-1,TRBJ2-7,.,.,CASRKGATGPYEQYF,TGTGCCAGCAGAAAAGGGGCGACAGGTCCCTACGAGCAGTACTTC
15,TRBV30,TRBJ2-5,once,TRBD2,CAWSSLTSGSETQYF,TGTGCCTGGAGTTCTCTGACTAGCGGGAGTGAGACCCAGTACTTC
15,TRBV7-9,TRBJ2-5,few,.,CASSFMGEVPETQYF,TGTGCCAGCAGCTTTATGGGAGAGGTCCCTGAGACCCAGTACTTC
13,TRBV5-1,TRBJ2-3,.,.,CASSPPSTDTQYF,TGCGCCAGCAGCCCTCCTAGCACAGATACGCAGTATTTT
15,TRBV3-1/TRBV3-2,TRBJ1-3,.,.,CASSQDQNSGNTIYF,TGTGCCAGCAGCCAAGACCAAAACTCTGGAAACACCATATATTTT
20,TRBV5-1,TRBJ2-3,once,TRBD2,CASSSHPPGATSGNGDTQYF,TGCGCCAGCAGCTCCCATCCCCCGGGGGCGACTAGCGGGAATGGAGATACGCAGTATTTT
15,TRBV5-1,TRBJ1-4,.,TRBD1,CASSFGQATNEKLFF,TGCGCCAGCAGCTTCGGACAGGCAACTAATGAAAAACTGTTTTTT
17,TRBV7-2,TRBJ2-7,.,.,CASSLAPPTSFVPEQYF,TGTGCCAGCAGCTTAGCCCCTCCCACTAGTTTCGTCCCCGAGCAGTACTTC
15,TRBV28,TRBJ1-5,once,TRBD1,CAAQLGGGGNQPQHF,TGTGCCGCCCAATTAGGGGGCGGAGGCAATCAGCCCCAGCATTTT
12,TRBV29-1,TRBJ1-1,.,TRBD1,CSVEPDRGDPLF,TGCAGCGTTGAACCTGACAGGGGCGATCCCTTGTTT
13,TRBV7-8,TRBJ1-4,once,TRBD1,CASSPTGNEKLFF,TGTGCCAGCAGTCCGACAGGGAATGAAAAACTGTTTTTT
15,TRBV2,TRBJ2-1,.,TRBD2,CASSIGTSAYNEQFF,TGTGCCAGCAGTATTGGGACTAGCGCCTACAATGAGCAGTTCTTC
19,TRBV7-2,TRBJ1-6,.,.,CASSSSGRTRLSYNSPLHF,TGTGCCAGCAGCTCTAGCGGGAGGACAAGGCTCTCCTATAATTCACCCCTCCACTTT
13,TRBV7-2,TRBJ1-6,.,.,CASSLNPSSPLHF,TGTGCCAGCAGCTTAAATCCGAGTTCACCCCTCCACTTT
12,TRBV5-6,TRBJ2-5,.,.,CASSRAQGTQYF,TGTGCCAGCAGCAGGGCACAGGGGACCCAGTACTTC
17,TRBV24-1,TRBJ2-3,.,.,CATSDWGSAAAEDTQYF,TGTGCCACCAGTGATTGGGGTAGCGCTGCCGCGGAGGATACGCAGTATTTT
17,TRBV9,TRBJ1-4,.,.,CASSVSRGFKGEGKLFF,TGTGCCAGCAGCGTATCAAGAGGGTTCAAGGGCGAGGGAAAACTGTTTTTT
16,TRBV7-2,TRBJ1-4,.,.,CASAARGWGANEKLFF,TGTGCCAGCGCTGCCCGCGGTTGGGGAGCTAATGAAAAACTGTTTTTT
13,TRBV6-5,TRBJ1-6,.,.,CASRENYNSPLHF,TGTGCCAGCAGGGAGAACTATAATTCACCCCTCCACTTT
15,TRBV15,TRBJ2-2,.,TRBD2,CATSRDQAGRGELFF,TGTGCCACCAGCAGAGATCAAGCGGGGCGGGGGGAGCTGTTTTTT
16,TRBV7-9,TRBJ1-3,.,TRBD1,CASSPSPGQGLNTIYF,TGTGCCAGCAGCCCCTCCCCGGGACAGGGTTTGAACACCATATATTTT
13,TRBV27,TRBJ2-7,.,TRBD1,CASSYGTGSEQYF,TGTGCCAGCAGTTACGGGACAGGTTCCGAGCAGTACTTC
17,TRBV4-1,TRBJ1-5,.,.,CASSQGAPIRSNQPQHF,TGCGCCAGCAGCCAAGGAGCCCCAATCCGTAGCAATCAGCCCCAGCATTTT
17,TRBV28,TRBJ1-6,.,TRBD1,CASSPGTAIQKHSPLHF,TGTGCCAGCAGTCCAGGGACAGCCATTCAGAAGCATTCACCCCTCCACTTT
16,TRBV11-2,TRBJ2-5,.,TRBD2,CASSLDRAGGPETQYF,TGTGCCAGCAGCTTAGATCGAGCGGGAGGGCCAGAGACCCAGTACTTC
15,TRBV18,TRBJ2-7,.,.,CASSDIQSGSYEQYF,TGTGCCAGTTCCGATATTCAATCAGGGTCCTACGAGCAGTACTTC
13,TRBV19,TRBJ2-7,.,TRBD2,CASSMDAGGEQYF,TGTGCCAGTAGTATGGACGCGGGGGGCGAGCAGTACTTC
15,TRBV7-6,TRBJ2-2,.,TRBD1,CASSEGQGAIGELFF,TGTGCCAGCAGCGAAGGACAGGGGGCGATCGGGGAGCTGTTTTTT
16,TRBV2,TRBJ1-3,.,TRBD1,CASSEGTGGSGNTIYF,TGTGCCAGCAGTGAAGGGACAGGGGGCTCCGGAAACACCATATATTTT
13,TRBV3-1/TRBV3-2,TRBJ2-5,.,.,CASSPSVIETQYF,TGTGCCAGCAGCCCTAGCGTGATTGAGACCCAGTACTTC
17,TRBV13,TRBJ2-2,.,TRBD2,CASSLGLAGGPVGELFF,TGTGCCAGCAGCTTAGGCCTAGCGGGAGGGCCGGTCGGGGAGCTGTTTTTT
15,TRBV11-2,TRBJ2-1,.,.,CASSLSGGGTTSKFF,TGTGCCAGCAGCTTATCAGGAGGGGGGACTACGTCTAAGTTCTTC
15,TRBV6-1,TRBJ2-1,.,TRBD2,CASSEGLAGGYEQFF,TGTGCCAGCAGTGAAGGACTAGCGGGAGGCTATGAGCAGTTCTTC
15,TRBV7-3,TRBJ2-3,.,TRBD2,CASSPGGRSTDTQYF,TGTGCCAGCAGTCCGGGAGGCCGAAGCACAGATACGCAGTATTTT
18,TRBV3-1/TRBV3-2,TRBJ1-4,.,TRBD1,CASSQGTGVWATNEKLFF,TGTGCCAGCAGCCAAGGGACAGGGGTTTGGGCAACTAATGAAAAACTGTTTTTT
14,TRBV7-2,TRBJ2-7,few,TRBD1,CASSKQGPTYEQYF,TGTGCCAGCAGTAAACAGGGGCCCACCTACGAGCAGTACTTC
15,TRBV7-2,TRBJ2-2,few,TRBD1,CASSSWTGDTGELFF,TGTGCCAGCAGCTCCTGGACAGGGGACACCGGGGAGCTGTTTTTT
13,TRBV28,TRBJ2-7,.,TRBD1,CASHEQGASEQYF,TGTGCCAGCCATGAGCAGGGGGCTAGCGAGCAGTACTTC
11,TRBV20-1,TRBJ1-1,.,.,CTIRGNTEAFF,TGCACCATCAGGGGTAACACTGAAGCTTTCTTT
17,TRBV9,TRBJ2-5,.,TRBD2,CASSVYGTSGIEETQYF,TGTGCCAGCAGCGTTTACGGGACTAGCGGGATAGAGGAGACCCAGTACTTC
13,TRBV11-2,TRBJ2-5,.,.,CASSVGEVETQYF,TGTGCCAGCAGCGTGGGGGAGGTTGAGACCCAGTACTTC
15,TRBV27,TRBJ1-1,.,TRBD1,CASSLTGRMNTEAFF,TGTGCCAGCAGTTTGACAGGGAGGATGAACACTGAAGCTTTCTTT